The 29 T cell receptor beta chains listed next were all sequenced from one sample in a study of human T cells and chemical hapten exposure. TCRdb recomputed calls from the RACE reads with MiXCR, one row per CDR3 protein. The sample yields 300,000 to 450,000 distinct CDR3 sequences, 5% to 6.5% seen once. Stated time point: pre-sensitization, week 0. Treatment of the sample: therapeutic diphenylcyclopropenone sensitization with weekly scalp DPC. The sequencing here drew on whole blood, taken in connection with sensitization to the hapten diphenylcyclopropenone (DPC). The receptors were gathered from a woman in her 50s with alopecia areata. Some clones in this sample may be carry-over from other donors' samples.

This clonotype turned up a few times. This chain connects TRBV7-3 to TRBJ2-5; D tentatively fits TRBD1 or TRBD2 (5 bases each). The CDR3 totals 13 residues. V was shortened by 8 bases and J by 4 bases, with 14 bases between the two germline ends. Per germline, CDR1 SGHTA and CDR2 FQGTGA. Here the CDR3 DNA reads TGTGCCAGCGTGGGACGGCAACGAGAGACCCAGTACTTC. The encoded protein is CASVGRQRETQYF. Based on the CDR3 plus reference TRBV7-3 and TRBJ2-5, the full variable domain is GAGVSQTPSNKVTEKGKYVELRCDPISGHTALYWYRQSLGQGPEFLIYFQGTGAADDSGLPNDRFFAVRPEGSVSTLKIQRTERGDSAVYLCASVGRQRETQYFGPGTRLLVL.

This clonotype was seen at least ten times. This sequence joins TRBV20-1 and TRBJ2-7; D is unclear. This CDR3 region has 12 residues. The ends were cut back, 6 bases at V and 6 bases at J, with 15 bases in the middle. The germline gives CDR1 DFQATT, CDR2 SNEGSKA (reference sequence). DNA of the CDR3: TGCAGTGCGACAAAGCAAGGGTCCGAGCAGTACTTC. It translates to CSATKQGSEQYF.

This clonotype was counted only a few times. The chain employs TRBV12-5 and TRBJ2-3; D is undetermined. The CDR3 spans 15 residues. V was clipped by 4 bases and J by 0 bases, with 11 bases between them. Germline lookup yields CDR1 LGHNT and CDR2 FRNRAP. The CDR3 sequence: CASGSPTSSTDTQYF. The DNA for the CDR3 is TGTGCTAGTGGTTCGCCGACATCTAGCACAGATACGCAGTATTTT.

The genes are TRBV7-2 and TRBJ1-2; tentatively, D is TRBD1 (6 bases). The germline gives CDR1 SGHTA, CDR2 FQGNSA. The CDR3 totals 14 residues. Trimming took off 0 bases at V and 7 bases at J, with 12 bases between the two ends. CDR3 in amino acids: CASSLAGGPGGYTF. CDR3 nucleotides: TGTGCCAGCAGCTTAGCGGGGGGGCCAGGTGGCTACACCTTC.

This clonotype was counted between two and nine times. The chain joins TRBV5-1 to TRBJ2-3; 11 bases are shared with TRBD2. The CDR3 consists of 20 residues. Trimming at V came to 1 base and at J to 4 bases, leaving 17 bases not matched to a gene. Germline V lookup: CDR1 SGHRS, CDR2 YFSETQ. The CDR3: CASSLNSGALLAGEADTQYF. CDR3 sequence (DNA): TGCGCCAGCAGCTTGAATTCCGGGGCCCTACTAGCGGGAGAAGCAGATACGCAGTATTTT.

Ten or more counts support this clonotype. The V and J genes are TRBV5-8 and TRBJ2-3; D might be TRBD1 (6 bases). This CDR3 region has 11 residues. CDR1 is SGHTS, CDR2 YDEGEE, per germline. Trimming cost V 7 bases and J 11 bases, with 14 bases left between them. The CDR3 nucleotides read TGTGCCAGCTACAGGGCCCAGGGGCAGTATTTT. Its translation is CASYRAQGQYF.

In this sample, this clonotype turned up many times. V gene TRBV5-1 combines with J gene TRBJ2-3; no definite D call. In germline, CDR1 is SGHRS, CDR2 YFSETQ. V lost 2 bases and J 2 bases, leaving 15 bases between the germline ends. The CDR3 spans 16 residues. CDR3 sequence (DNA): TGCGCCAGCAGCTTTAGTGGGCACTCAAACACAGATACGCAGTATTTT. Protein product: CASSFSGHSNTDTQYF.

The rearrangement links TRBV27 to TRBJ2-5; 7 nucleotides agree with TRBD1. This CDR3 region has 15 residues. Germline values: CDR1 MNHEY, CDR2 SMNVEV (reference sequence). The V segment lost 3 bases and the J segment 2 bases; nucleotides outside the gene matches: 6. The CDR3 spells CASSFLGTAQETQYF. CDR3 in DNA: TGTGCCAGCAGTTTCCTCGGGACAGCTCAAGAGACCCAGTACTTC.

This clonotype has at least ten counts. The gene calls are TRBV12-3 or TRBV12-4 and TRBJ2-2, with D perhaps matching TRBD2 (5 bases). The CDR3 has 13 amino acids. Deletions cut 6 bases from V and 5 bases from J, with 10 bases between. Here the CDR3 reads CASSLTGTGELFF. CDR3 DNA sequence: TGTGCCAGCAGCTTGACGGGGACCGGGGAGCTGTTTTTT.

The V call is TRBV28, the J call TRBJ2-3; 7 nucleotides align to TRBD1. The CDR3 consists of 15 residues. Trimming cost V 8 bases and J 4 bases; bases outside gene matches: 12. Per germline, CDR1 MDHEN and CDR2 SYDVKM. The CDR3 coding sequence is TGTGCCAGCGCAATAGGGGGCAGTGTGTCAGATACGCAGTATTTT. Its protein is CASAIGGSVSDTQYF.

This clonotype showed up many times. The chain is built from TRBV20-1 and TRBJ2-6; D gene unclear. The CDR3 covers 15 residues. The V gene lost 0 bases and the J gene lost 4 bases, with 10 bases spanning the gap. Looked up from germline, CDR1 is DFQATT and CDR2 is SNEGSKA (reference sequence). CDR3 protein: CSAREGQAGANVLTF. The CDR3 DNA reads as TGCAGTGCTAGAGAAGGGCAAGCGGGGGCCAACGTCCTGACTTTC.

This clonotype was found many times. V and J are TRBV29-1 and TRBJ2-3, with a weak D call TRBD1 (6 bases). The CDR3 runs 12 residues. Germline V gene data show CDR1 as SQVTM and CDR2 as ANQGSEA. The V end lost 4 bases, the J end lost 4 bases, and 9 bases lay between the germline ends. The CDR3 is CSVVSGADTQYF. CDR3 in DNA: TGCAGCGTTGTCTCAGGGGCAGATACGCAGTATTTT.

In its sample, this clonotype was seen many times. The CDR3 DNA is TGCAGTGCTAAGGGGGCTAAGGAGGGGAATGAGCAGTTCTTC. As protein: CSAKGAKEGNEQFF. This sequence joins TRBV20-1 and TRBJ2-1; D is perhaps TRBD1 (7 bases). CDR1 and CDR2 from the germline V gene are DFQATT and SNEGSKA (reference sequence). This CDR3 has 14 residues. V lost 4 bases and J lost 7, with 17 bases in between.

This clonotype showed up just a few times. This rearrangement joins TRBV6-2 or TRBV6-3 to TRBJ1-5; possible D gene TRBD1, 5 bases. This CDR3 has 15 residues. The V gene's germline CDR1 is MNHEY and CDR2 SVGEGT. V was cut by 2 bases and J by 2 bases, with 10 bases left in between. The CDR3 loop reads CASSYDRKGNQPQHF. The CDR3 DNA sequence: TGTGCCAGCAGTTACGACAGAAAGGGCAATCAGCCCCAGCATTTT.

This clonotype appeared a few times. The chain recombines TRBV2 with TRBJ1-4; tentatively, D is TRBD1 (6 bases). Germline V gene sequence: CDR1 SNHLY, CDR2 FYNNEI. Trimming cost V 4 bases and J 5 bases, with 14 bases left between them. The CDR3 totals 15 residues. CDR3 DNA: TGTGCCAGCAGTGGAAGACAGGTGGGAAATGAAAAACTGTTTTTT. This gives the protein CASSGRQVGNEKLFF.

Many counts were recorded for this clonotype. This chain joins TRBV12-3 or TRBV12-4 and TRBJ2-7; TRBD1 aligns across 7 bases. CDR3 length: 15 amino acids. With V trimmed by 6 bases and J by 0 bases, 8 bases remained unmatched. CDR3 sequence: CASRLDRVSSYEQYF. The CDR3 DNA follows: TGTGCCAGCAGGCTCGACAGGGTGAGCTCCTACGAGCAGTACTTC.

In DNA form, the CDR3 reads TGTGCCAGCGCCACGGCTGGCGGAAGCACAGATACGCAGTATTTT. Amino acids: CASATAGGSTDTQYF. The chain uses TRBV25-1 and TRBJ2-3; D unresolved. The CDR3 is 15 amino acids. The germline CDR1 and CDR2 sequences are MGHDK and SYGVNS. Trimming left V 8 bases short and J 0 bases short, with 15 bases between.

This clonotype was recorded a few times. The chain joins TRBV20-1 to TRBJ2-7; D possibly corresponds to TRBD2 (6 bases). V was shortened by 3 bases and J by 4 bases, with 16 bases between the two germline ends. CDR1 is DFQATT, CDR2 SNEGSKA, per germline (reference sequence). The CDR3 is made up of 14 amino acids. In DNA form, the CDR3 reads TGCAGTGCTAGTAGGGACTCCAACCGTTACGAGCAGTACTTC. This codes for CSASRDSNRYEQYF.

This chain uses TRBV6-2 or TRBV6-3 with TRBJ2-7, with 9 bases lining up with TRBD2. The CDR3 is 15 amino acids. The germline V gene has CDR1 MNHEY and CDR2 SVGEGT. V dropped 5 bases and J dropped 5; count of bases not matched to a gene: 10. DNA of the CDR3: TGTGCCAGCAGTCCCCCTGGCGGGAGGGTGAACGAGCAGTACTTC. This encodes CASSPPGGRVNEQYF.

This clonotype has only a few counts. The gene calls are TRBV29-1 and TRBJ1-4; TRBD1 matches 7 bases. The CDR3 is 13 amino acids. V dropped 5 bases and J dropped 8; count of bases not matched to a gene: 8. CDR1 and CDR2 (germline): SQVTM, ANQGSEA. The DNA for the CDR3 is TGCAGCGTTAGACAGGGCGACGGAGAAAAACTGTTTTTT. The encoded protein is CSVRQGDGEKLFF.

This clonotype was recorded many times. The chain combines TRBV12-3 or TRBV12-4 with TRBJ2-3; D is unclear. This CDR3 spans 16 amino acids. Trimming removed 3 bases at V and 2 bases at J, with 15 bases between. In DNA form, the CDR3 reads TGTGCCAGCAGTTTCGTGCCCCCCCCATCCACAGATACGCAGTATTTT. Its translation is CASSFVPPPSTDTQYF.

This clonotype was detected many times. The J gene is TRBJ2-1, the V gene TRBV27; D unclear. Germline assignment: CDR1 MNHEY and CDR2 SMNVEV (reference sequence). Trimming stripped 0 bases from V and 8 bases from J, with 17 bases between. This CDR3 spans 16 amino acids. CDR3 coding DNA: TGTGCCAGCAGTTTATCGGCTACGATTCTGGTCGATGAGCAGTTCTTC. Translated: CASSLSATILVDEQFF.

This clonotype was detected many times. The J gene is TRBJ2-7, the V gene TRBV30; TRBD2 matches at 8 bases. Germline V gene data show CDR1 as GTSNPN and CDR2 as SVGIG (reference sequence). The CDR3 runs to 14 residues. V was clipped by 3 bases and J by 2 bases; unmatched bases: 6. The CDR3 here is CAWSSPGGPYEQYF. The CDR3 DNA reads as TGTGCCTGGAGCTCGCCGGGAGGGCCCTACGAGCAGTACTTC.

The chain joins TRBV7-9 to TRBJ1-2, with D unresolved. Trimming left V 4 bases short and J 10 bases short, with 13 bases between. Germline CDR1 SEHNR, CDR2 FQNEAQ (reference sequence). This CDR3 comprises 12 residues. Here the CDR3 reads CASSYQIRDYTF. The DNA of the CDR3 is TGTGCCAGCAGCTACCAGATTAGAGACTACACCTTC.

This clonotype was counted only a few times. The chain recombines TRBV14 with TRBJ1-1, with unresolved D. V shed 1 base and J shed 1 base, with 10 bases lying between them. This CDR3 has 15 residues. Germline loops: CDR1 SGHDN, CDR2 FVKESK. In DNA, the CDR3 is TGTGCCAGCAGCCAAGTTGGAGGCCCGAACACTGAAGCTTTCTTT. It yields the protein CASSQVGGPNTEAFF.

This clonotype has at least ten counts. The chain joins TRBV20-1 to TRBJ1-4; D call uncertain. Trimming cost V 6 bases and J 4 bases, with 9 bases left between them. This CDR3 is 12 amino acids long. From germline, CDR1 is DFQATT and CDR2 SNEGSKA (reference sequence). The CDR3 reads CSATENNEKLFF. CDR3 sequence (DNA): TGCAGTGCCACGGAAAATAATGAAAAACTGTTTTTT.

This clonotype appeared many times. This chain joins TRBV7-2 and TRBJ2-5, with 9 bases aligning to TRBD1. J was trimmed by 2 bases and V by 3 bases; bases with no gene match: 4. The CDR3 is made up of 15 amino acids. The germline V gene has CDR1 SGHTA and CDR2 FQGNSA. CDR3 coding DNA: TGTGCCAGCAGCTTGGACAGGGGTCAACAAGAGACCCAGTACTTC. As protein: CASSLDRGQQETQYF.

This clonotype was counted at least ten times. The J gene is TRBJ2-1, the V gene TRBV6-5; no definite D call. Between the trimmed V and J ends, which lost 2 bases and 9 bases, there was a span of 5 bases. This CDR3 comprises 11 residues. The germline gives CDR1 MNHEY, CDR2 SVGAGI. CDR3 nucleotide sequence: TGTGCCAGCAGTTACGAAAGTGAGCAGTTCTTC. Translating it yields CASSYESEQFF.

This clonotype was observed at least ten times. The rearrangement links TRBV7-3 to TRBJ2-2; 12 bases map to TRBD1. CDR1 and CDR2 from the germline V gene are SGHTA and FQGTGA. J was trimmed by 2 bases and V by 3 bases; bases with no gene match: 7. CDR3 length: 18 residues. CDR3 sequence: CASSFTGTGGGNTGELFF. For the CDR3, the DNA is TGTGCCAGCAGCTTTACCGGGACAGGGGGCGGTAACACCGGGGAGCTGTTTTTT.